Below, 7 T cell receptor beta chains from the same sample are listed, as sequenced in a study of blood T cell repertoires in COVID-19. Assay: immunoSEQ multiplex PCR; the TCRdb copy retains only in-frame clones and omits some. Of about 130,000 clones listed, more than 80% are singletons. Specimen: peripheral blood. These receptors were taken from a human donor in a cohort sampled during active COVID-19.

This chain uses TRBV11-3 with TRBJ2-1; 13 bases line up with TRBD2. The germline CDR1 and CDR2 sequences are SGHNT and YENEEA. The CDR3 sequence is 16 residues long. J was trimmed by 8 bases and V by 3 bases; bases with no gene match: 7. The CDR3 here is CASSLWTSGSNYEQFF. In DNA form, the CDR3 reads TGTGCCAGCAGCTTGTGGACTAGCGGGAGTAACTATGAGCAGTTCTTC.

The CDR3 protein is CASSQTPAALRNQPQHF. CDR3 coding DNA: TGTGCCAGCAGCCAGACCCCGGCGGCCTTACGCAATCAGCCCCAGCATTTT. V is TRBV3-1 (or the pseudogene TRBV3-2) and J is TRBJ1-5; D gene ambiguous. Germline CDR1 is LGHDT and CDR2 is YNNKEL (reference sequence). V shed 3 bases and J shed 2 bases, with 17 bases lying between them. The CDR3 loop spans 17 amino acids.

V gene TRBV9 combines with J gene TRBJ2-1; D possibly corresponds to TRBD2 (5 bases). V was pared by 5 bases and J by 3 bases, with 12 bases between. Germline V gene lookup returns CDR1 SGDLS and CDR2 YYNGEE. The CDR3 is 14 residues long. The CDR3, as DNA: TGTGCCAGCAGTCCAACGGGGATCTACAATGAGCAGTTCTTC. Translated: CASSPTGIYNEQFF.

A single count supports this clone. This chain connects TRBV7-2 to TRBJ1-2; 8 nucleotides line up with TRBD1. The trim removed 1 base at V and 4 bases at J, leaving 11 bases unmatched. Germline CDR1 reads SGHTA; CDR2 reads FQGNSA. The CDR3 consists of 17 residues. The CDR3 bases are TGTGCCAGCAGCTTAGGAAGAGGCAGACAGGGGTTCTATGGCTACACCTTC. It encodes CASSLGRGRQGFYGYTF.

The genes are TRBV2 and TRBJ2-1; maybe TRBD1 (6 bases). Trimming took 4 bases from V and 0 from J, leaving 7 bases between them. The length of the CDR3 is 14 residues. Germline lookup yields CDR1 SNHLY and CDR2 FYNNEI. The CDR3 bases are TGTGCCAGCAGTGTACAGGGCTCCTACAATGAGCAGTTCTTC. Translation gives CASSVQGSYNEQFF.

The chain carries TRBV6-1 and TRBJ2-1; D is possibly TRBD1 (6 bases). This CDR3 spans 13 amino acids. Germline V lookup: CDR1 MNHNS, CDR2 SASEGT. Trimming took 2 bases from V and 10 from J, leaving 12 bases between them. The CDR3 region has the DNA TGTGCCAGCAGTGAATCACGAGGGACAGAGCAGTTCTTC. Translation: CASSESRGTEQFF.

This sequence joins TRBV19 and TRBJ1-4, with TRBD1 as a possible D gene (6 bases). The germline CDR1 and CDR2 sequences are LNHDA and SQIVND (reference sequence). The V end lost 3 bases, the J end lost 2 bases, and 13 bases lay between the germline ends. The CDR3 contains 16 residues. In DNA, the CDR3 is TGTGCCAGTAGTATTATGTCCAGGGGTACTAATGAAAAACTGTTTTTT. This translates into CASSIMSRGTNEKLFF.